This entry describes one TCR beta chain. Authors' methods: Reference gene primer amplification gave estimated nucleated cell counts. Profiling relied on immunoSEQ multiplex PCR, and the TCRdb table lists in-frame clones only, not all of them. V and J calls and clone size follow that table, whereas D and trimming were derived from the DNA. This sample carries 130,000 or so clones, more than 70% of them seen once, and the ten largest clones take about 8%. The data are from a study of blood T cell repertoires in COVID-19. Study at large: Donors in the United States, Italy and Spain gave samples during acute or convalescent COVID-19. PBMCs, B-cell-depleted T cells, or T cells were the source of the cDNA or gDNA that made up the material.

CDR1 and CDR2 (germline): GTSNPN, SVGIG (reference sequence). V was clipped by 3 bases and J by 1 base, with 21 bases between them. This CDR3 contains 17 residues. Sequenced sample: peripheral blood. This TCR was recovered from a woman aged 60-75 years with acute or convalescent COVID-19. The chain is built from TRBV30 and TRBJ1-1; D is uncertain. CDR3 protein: CAWRLVEEGLWNTEAFF. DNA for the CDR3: TGTGCCTGGAGACTCGTAGAGGAGGGCCTCTGGAACACTGAAGCTTTCTTT.